These 11 T cell receptor beta chains share one sample of origin, sequenced in a study of OX40 agonist ivuxolimab in advanced cancers. Library preparation employed the immunoSEQ multiplex PCR assay. In its TCRdb copy, this immuneACCESS table keeps in-frame sequences only and misses some clones. Where compared with another copy, unresolved V genes explain less than half of these, and the others have no known cause. In all, the sample holds around 59,000 clones, and about 89% of those were seen once. The top ten clonotypes cover roughly an eighth of the sample. Sequenced here: CD4+ or CD8+ T cells sorted from blood, sampled in a trial of the OX40 agonist ivuxolimab. The receptors here all came from an adult with an advanced solid tumor such as melanoma, head and neck, liver or kidney cancer.

The rearrangement links TRBV10-1 to TRBJ2-5, with D possibly TRBD2 on 6 matching bases. V lost 4 bases and J lost 3, with 6 bases in between. Germline lookup yields CDR1 WNHNN and CDR2 SYGVQD (reference sequence). The CDR3 has 12 amino acids. This CDR3 is CASSAGEETQYF. The CDR3 DNA sequence: TGCGCCAGCAGTGCGGGAGAAGAGACCCAGTACTTC.

The chain employs TRBV7-6 and TRBJ2-5; D uncertain. V was clipped by 5 bases and J by 5 bases, with 18 bases between them. Germline V gene data show CDR1 as SGHVS and CDR2 as FNYEAQ. CDR3 length: 15 amino acids. The CDR3 loop is CASSHRLTYSETQYF. The CDR3 DNA is TGTGCCAGCAGCCATCGATTAACTTATTCGGAGACCCAGTACTTC.

CDR3 loop: CASSIVRGDTEAFF. DNA for the CDR3: TGTGCCAGTAGTATCGTTAGGGGGGACACTGAAGCTTTCTTT. V usage is TRBV19 and J usage is TRBJ1-1; possibly TRBD1 for D (6 bases). CDR3 size: 14 residues. Trimming left V 3 bases short and J 3 bases short, with 11 bases between. Per germline, CDR1 LNHDA and CDR2 SQIVND (reference sequence). Based on the CDR3 plus reference TRBV19 and TRBJ1-1, the full variable domain is DGGITQSPKYLFRKEGQNVTLSCEQNLNHDAMYWYRQDPGQGLRLIYYSQIVNDFQKGDIAEGYSVSREKKESFPLTVTSAQKNPTAFYLCASSIVRGDTEAFFGQGTRLTVV.

The V and J genes are TRBV4-2 and TRBJ2-4; a possible D gene is TRBD1 (6 bases). Germline CDR1 LGHNA, CDR2 YNFKEQ. The V gene lost 1 base and the J gene lost 8 bases, with 18 bases spanning the gap. The CDR3 has 16 amino acids. CDR3 region: CASSQGRLQGLHIQYF. CDR3 DNA sequence: TGTGCCAGCAGCCAAGGAAGGTTACAGGGTTTGCACATTCAGTACTTC.

The chain is built from TRBV19 and TRBJ2-3; 7 nucleotides line up with TRBD1. Germline CDR1 LNHDA, CDR2 SQIVND (reference sequence). This CDR3 spans 16 amino acids. The ends lost 4 bases at V and 2 bases at J; junction bases unmatched: 9. The CDR3 is CASSRADRVYTDTQYF. As DNA, the CDR3 is TGTGCCAGTAGTAGAGCCGACAGGGTTTACACAGATACGCAGTATTTT.

The J gene is TRBJ1-6, the V gene TRBV15, with 7 bases fitting TRBD1. The CDR3 extends over 15 amino acids. V trimming: 1 base; J trimming: 4 bases; junction bases outside the gene matches: 1. Germline V gene sequence: CDR1 LNHNV, CDR2 YYDKDF (reference sequence). The CDR3 region is CATSRGGQYNSPLHF. The DNA of the CDR3 is TGTGCCACCAGCAGAGGGGGACAGTATAATTCACCCCTCCACTTT.

The chain joins TRBV28 to TRBJ2-1; 10 bases agree with TRBD2. Looked up from germline, CDR1 is MDHEN and CDR2 is SYDVKM. CDR3 length: 14 residues. V dropped 5 bases and J dropped 6; count of bases not matched to a gene: 4. The CDR3 loop reads CASSPSGSLNEQFF. CDR3 nucleotide sequence: TGTGCCAGCAGTCCTAGCGGGAGCCTCAATGAGCAGTTCTTC.

The chain has TRBV29-1 and TRBJ2-1; no clear D gene. The CDR3 is 14 residues long. The germline V gene has CDR1 SQVTM and CDR2 ANQGSEA. V lost 7 bases, J lost 0 bases, and 13 bases lay in between. CDR3 sequence: CSAESPSSYNEQFF. CDR3 in DNA: TGCAGCGCAGAGAGCCCAAGCTCCTACAATGAGCAGTTCTTC.

This chain uses TRBV6-1 with TRBJ1-2; TRBD1 might be the D (6 bases). CDR3 length equals 15 residues. From germline, CDR1 is MNHNS and CDR2 SASEGT. Deletions cut 2 bases from V and 4 bases from J, with 14 bases between. The CDR3 here is CASSELGRGGYGYTF. In nucleotides, the CDR3 is TGTGCCAGCAGTGAACTCGGCAGGGGCGGCTATGGCTACACCTTC.

J is TRBJ1-5 and V is TRBV27, with 7 bases aligning to TRBD1. J gave up 4 bases and V 5 bases, and 8 bases lay outside the gene matches. Germline V gene data show CDR1 as MNHEY and CDR2 as SMNVEV (reference sequence). The CDR3 is 15 amino acids. The CDR3 is CASSPRSGGNQPQHF. The CDR3 DNA follows: TGTGCCAGCAGTCCCCGATCAGGGGGAAATCAGCCCCAGCATTTT.

The chain is built from TRBV13 and TRBJ1-1; D unresolved. The V end lost 1 base, the J end lost 6 bases, and 15 bases lay between the germline ends. This CDR3 has 15 amino acids. Germline values: CDR1 PRHDT, CDR2 FYEKMQ (reference sequence). Written as DNA, the CDR3 is TGTGCCAGCAGCTTAGATATAGGGCGGAGCGCTGAAGCTTTCTTT. Translation: CASSLDIGRSAEAFF.